The 8 T cell receptor beta chains in this list originate from one sample, sequenced in a study of vaccination effects on CD4 cells after COVID-19. The antigens of these receptors remain unknown. The table came from immunoSEQ multiplex PCR; TCRdb's copy has only in-frame clones and leaves some out. The sample has 30,000 to 35,000 clones; approximately 73% are singletons. Using viral peptide pools, the ViraFEST assay grew out antigen-specific CD4+ T cells prior to sequencing. When around ten days of culture had elapsed, CD4+ T cells were isolated. Previously uninfected by SARS-CoV-2, the vaccine recipients also showed negative nucleocapsid antibodies. Specimen: CD4+ T cells from PBMCs cultured with HCoV-OC43 spike peptides, collected before COVID-19 vaccination. As for subset: HCoV-OC43 spike overlapping peptide pool stimulation. All receptors derive from a human donor who received a COVID-19 vaccine.

The V and J genes are TRBV29-1 and TRBJ2-2; 8 positions agree with TRBD1. Losses at the gene ends were 4 bases for V and 6 bases for J; bases not matched to a gene: 1. Germline loops: CDR1 SQVTM, CDR2 ANQGSEA. CDR3 length equals 12 residues. The CDR3 region is CSVGQGSGELFF. CDR3 in DNA: TGCAGCGTTGGACAGGGGTCCGGGGAGCTGTTTTTT.

J is TRBJ2-7 and V is TRBV5-8; TRBD2 aligns across 14 bases. The V segment lost 5 bases and the J segment 5 bases; nucleotides outside the gene matches: 6. CDR1 and CDR2 (germline): SGHTS, YDEGEE. This CDR3 spans 15 amino acids. CDR3 DNA: TGTGCCAGCAGGCCCGGACTAGCGGGGGGTCACGAGCAGTACTTC. This translates into CASRPGLAGGHEQYF.

The genes are TRBV21-1 and TRBJ2-7; the table's D call, TRBD2, has no DNA check behind it. TRBV21-1 is tagged as a pseudogene. The CDR3 spans 19 residues. DNA for the CDR3: TGTGCCAGCAGCACCTCCACCGCTAGCGGGAGGGTCGTCCACTACGAGCAGTACTTC. Amino acid sequence: CASSTSTASGRVVHYEQYF.

The chain has TRBV2 and TRBJ2-7, with 11 bases that match TRBD1. V dropped 10 bases and J dropped 6; count of bases not matched to a gene: 8. In germline, CDR1 is SNHLY, CDR2 FYNNEI. CDR3 size: 13 residues. The CDR3 DNA reads TGTGCCACCTCCCCCGGGACAGGGGGCGAGCAGTACTTC. This codes for CATSPGTGGEQYF. Full variable domain (missing parts from reference TRBV2 and TRBJ2-7): EPEVTQTPSHQVTQMGQEVILRCVPISNHLYFYWYRQILGQKVEFLVSFYNNEISEKSEIFDDQFSVERPDGSNFTLKIRSTKLEDSAMYFCATSPGTGGEQYFGPGTRLTVT.

The chain combines TRBV7-3 with TRBJ1-1; 7 positions match TRBD1. V trimming: 4 bases; J trimming: 7 bases; junction bases outside the gene matches: 9. This CDR3 has 14 amino acids. CDR1 is SGHTA and CDR2 is FQGTGA in the germline V gene. The CDR3 loop reads CASSSGRGGLEAFF. For the CDR3, the DNA is TGTGCCAGCAGCTCGGGAAGAGGGGGCCTTGAAGCTTTCTTT. The entire variable domain, with the rest obtained from reference TRBV7-3 and TRBJ1-1, is as follows: GAGVSQTPSNKVTEKGKYVELRCDPISGHTALYWYRQSLGQGPEFLIYFQGTGAADDSGLPNDRFFAVRPEGSVSTLKIQRTERGDSAVYLCASSSGRGGLEAFFGQGTRLTVV.

The rearrangement joins TRBV5-4 to TRBJ2-2, with D unresolved. Trimming pared 2 bases from V and 2 bases from J, leaving 1 base between. Germline V gives CDR1 SGHNT, CDR2 YYREEE (reference sequence). The CDR3 spans 12 residues. The CDR3 reads CASSLNTGELFF. The CDR3 nucleotides read TGTGCCAGCAGCTTAAACACCGGGGAGCTGTTTTTT.

The chain has TRBV4-2 and TRBJ1-6; D is uncertain. Trimming stripped 1 base from V and 8 bases from J, with 9 bases between. CDR3 size: 14 residues. The germline gives CDR1 LGHNA, CDR2 YNFKEQ. The chain's CDR3 is CASSQVSSDSPLHF. The CDR3 nucleotides are TGTGCCAGCAGCCAAGTTTCTAGCGATTCACCCCTCCACTTT.

The chain uses TRBV2 and TRBJ1-4; D remains ambiguous. Germline CDR1 is SNHLY and CDR2 is FYNNEI. V was shortened by 3 bases and J by 1 base, with 9 bases between the two germline ends. CDR3 length equals 15 residues. CDR3 region: CASSDRGRTNEKLFF. The CDR3 nucleotides read TGTGCCAGCAGTGACCGAGGACGAACTAATGAAAAACTGTTTTTT. Using reference TRBV2 and TRBJ1-4 for the parts outside the CDR3, the full variable domain is EPEVTQTPSHQVTQMGQEVILRCVPISNHLYFYWYRQILGQKVEFLVSFYNNEISEKSEIFDDQFSVERPDGSNFTLKIRSTKLEDSAMYFCASSDRGRTNEKLFFGSGTQLSVL.